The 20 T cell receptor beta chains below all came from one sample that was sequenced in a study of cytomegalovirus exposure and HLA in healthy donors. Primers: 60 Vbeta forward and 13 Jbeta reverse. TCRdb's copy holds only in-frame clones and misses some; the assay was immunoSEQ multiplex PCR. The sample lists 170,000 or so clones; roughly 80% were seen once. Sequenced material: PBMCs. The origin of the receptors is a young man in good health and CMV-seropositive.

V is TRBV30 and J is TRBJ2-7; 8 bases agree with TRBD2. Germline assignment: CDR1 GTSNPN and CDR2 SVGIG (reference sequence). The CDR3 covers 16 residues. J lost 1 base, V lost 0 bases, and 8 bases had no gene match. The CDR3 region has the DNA TGTGCCTGGAGTGTAGGTACTAGCGGCATTTCCTACGAGCAGTACTTC. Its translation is CAWSVGTSGISYEQYF.

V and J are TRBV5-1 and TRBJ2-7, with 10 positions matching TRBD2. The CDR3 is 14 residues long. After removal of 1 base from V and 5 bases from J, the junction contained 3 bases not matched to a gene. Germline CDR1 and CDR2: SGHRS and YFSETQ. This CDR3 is CASSLSLAGDEQYF. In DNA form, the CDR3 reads TGCGCCAGCAGCTTGTCGCTAGCGGGAGACGAGCAGTACTTC.

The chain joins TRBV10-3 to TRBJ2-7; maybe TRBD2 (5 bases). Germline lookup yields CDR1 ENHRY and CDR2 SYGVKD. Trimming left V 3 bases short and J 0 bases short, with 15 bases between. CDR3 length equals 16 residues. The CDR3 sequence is CAISDPGLQSSYEQYF. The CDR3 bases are TGTGCCATCAGTGACCCCGGACTCCAGTCCTCCTACGAGCAGTACTTC.

Here the CDR3 DNA reads TGTGCCAGCCTGGCGGCCGAAGAAAGAAACACCATATATTTT. Translated: CASLAAEERNTIYF. The chain combines TRBV18 with TRBJ1-3, with unresolved D. CDR1 and CDR2 (germline): KGHSH, LQKENI. The length of the CDR3 is 14 residues. Trimming pared 8 bases from V and 5 bases from J, leaving 16 bases between.

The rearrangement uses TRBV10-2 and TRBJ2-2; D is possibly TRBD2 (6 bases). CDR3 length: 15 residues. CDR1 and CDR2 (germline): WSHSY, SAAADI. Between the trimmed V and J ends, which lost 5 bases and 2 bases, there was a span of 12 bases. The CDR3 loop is CASSPPGLNTGELFF. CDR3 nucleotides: TGCGCCAGCAGTCCCCCGGGACTCAACACCGGGGAGCTGTTTTTT.

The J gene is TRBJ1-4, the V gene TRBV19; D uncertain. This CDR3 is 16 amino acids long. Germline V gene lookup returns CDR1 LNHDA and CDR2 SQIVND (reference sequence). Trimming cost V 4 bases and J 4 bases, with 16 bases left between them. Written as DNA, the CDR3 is TGTGCCAGTAGTAAGGATTCCGGGAGAGGTAATGAAAAACTGTTTTTT. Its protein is CASSKDSGRGNEKLFF.

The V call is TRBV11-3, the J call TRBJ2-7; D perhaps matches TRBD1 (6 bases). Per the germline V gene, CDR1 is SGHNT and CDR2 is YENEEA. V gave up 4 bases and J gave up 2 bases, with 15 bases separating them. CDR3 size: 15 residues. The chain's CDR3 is CASSSPGTRTYEQYF. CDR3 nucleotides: TGTGCCAGCAGCTCGCCCGGGACACGGACCTACGAGCAGTACTTC.

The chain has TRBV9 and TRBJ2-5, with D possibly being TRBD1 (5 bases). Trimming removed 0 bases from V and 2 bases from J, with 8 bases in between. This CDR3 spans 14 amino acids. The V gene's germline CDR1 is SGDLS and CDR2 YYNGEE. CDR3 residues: CASSVATGQETQYF. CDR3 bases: TGTGCCAGCAGCGTAGCTACAGGTCAAGAGACCCAGTACTTC.

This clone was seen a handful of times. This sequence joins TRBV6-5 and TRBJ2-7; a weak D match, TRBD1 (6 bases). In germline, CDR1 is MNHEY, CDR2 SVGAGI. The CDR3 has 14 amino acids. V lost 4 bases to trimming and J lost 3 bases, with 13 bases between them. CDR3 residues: CASSWGHRNYEQYF. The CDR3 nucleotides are TGTGCCAGCAGTTGGGGACACCGAAACTACGAGCAGTACTTC.

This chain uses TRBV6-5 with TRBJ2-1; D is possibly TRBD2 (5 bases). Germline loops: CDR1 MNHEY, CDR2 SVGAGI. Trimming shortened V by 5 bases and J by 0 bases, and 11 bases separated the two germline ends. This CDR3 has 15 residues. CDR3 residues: CASSPLLGSYNEQFF. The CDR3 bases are TGTGCCAGCAGTCCCTTACTAGGCTCCTACAATGAGCAGTTCTTC.

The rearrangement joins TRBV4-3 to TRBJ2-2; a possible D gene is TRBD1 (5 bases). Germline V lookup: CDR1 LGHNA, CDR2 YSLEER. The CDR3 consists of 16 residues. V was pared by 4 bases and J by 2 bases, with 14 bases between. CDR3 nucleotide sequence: TGCGCCAGCAGCCCCCGAAGGGGCAGCAACACCGGGGAGCTGTTTTTT. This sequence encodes CASSPRRGSNTGELFF.

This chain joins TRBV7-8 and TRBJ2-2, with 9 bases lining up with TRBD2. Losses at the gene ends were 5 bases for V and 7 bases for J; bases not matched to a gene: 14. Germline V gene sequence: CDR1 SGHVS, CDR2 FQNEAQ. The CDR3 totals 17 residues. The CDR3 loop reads CASSPILAGEVGGELFF. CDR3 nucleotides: TGTGCCAGCAGCCCAATCTTAGCGGGAGAAGTGGGCGGGGAGCTGTTTTTT.

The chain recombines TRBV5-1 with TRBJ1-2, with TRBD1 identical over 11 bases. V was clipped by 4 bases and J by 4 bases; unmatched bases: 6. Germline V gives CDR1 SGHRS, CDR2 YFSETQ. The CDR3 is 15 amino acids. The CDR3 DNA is TGCGCCAGCAGCGTGGACAGGGGGCATAGCTATGGCTACACCTTC. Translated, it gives CASSVDRGHSYGYTF. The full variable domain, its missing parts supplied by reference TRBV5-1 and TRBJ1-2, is KAGVTQTPRYLIKTRGQQVTLSCSPISGHRSVSWYQQTPGQGLQFLFEYFSETQRNKGNFPGRFSGRQFSNSRSEMNVSTLELGDSALYLCASSVDRGHSYGYTFGSGTRLTVV.

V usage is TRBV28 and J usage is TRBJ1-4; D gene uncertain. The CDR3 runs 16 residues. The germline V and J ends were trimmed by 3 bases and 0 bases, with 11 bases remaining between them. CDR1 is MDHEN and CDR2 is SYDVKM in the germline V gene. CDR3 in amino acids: CASSFPGFATNEKLFF. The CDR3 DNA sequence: TGTGCCAGCAGTTTCCCGGGATTTGCAACTAATGAAAAACTGTTTTTT.

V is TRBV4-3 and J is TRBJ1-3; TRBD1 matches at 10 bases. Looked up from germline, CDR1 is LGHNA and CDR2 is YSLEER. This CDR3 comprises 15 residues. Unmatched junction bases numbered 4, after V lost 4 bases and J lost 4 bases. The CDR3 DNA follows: TGCGCCAGCAGCCGAGGGACAGGGGTCGGAAACACCATATATTTT. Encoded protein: CASSRGTGVGNTIYF.

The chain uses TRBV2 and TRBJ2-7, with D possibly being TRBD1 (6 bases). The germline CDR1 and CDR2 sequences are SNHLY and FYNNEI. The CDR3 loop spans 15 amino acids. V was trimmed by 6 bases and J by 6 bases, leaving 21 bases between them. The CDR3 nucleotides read TGTGCCAGCAGCCTCGGACAGCCCCCACTCAGCGAGCAGTACTTC. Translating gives CASSLGQPPLSEQYF.

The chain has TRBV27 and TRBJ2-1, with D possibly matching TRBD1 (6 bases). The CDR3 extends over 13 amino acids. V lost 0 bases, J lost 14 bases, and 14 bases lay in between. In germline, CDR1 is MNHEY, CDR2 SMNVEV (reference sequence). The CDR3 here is CASSLSPGAVEFF. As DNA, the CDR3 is TGTGCCAGCAGTTTATCTCCAGGGGCAGTGGAGTTCTTC.

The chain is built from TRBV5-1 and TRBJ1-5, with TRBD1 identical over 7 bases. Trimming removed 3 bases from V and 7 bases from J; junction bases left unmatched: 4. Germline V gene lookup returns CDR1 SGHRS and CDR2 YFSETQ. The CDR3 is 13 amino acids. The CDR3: CASSYDRDQPQHF. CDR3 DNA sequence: TGCGCCAGCAGCTACGACAGGGACCAGCCCCAGCATTTT.

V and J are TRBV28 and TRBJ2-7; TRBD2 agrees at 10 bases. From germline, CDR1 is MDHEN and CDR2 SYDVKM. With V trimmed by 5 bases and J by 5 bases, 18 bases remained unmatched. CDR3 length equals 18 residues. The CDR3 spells CASSPLDPRLAGVDEQYF. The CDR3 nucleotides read TGTGCCAGCAGTCCCCTGGACCCCAGGCTAGCGGGAGTAGACGAGCAGTACTTC.

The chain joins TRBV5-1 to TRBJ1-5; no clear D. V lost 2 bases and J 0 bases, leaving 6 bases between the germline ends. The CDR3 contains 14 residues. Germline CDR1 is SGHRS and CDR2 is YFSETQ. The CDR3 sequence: CASSFGYSNQPQHF. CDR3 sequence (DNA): TGCGCCAGCAGCTTCGGGTATAGCAATCAGCCCCAGCATTTT.